This T cell receptor beta chain was recovered during a study of shared clonotypes between healthy human individuals. The germline V gene has CDR1 MGHRA and CDR2 YSYEKL. V was pared by 3 bases and J by 7 bases, with 7 bases of the junction left unmatched. This CDR3 region has 15 residues. CD45RO negativity and positive selection for CCR7 defined naive CD8 cells, a population that excluded terminally differentiated effector memory CD45RA+ cells. Generated by immunoSEQ multiplex PCR, the TCRdb table keeps only in-frame clones and is missing some. The sample records millions of clones, about 95% being singletons.

The clonotype was recovered from a young man in good health. The chain combines TRBV4-1 with TRBJ2-5; 11 bases map to TRBD2. Input material: naive CD8+ T cells sorted from blood. The CDR3, as DNA: TGCGCCAGCAGCCAGGAATCTAGCGGGGGGTGGACCCAGTACTTC. Amino acids: CASSQESSGGWTQYF.